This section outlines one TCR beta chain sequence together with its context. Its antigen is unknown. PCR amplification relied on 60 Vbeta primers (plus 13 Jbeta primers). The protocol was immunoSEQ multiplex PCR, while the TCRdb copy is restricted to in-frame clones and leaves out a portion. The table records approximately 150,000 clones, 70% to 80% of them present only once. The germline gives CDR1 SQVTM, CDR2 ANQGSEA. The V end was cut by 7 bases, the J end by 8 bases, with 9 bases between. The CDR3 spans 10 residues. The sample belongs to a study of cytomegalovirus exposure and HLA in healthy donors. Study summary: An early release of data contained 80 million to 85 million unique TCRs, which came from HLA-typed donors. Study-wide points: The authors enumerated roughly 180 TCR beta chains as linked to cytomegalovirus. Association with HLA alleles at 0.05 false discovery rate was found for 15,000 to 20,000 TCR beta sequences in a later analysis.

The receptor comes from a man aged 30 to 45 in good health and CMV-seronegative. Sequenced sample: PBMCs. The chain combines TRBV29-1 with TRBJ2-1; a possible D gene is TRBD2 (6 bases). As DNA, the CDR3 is TGCAGCGCCGGGGACTATGAGCAGTTCTTC. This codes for CSAGDYEQFF.